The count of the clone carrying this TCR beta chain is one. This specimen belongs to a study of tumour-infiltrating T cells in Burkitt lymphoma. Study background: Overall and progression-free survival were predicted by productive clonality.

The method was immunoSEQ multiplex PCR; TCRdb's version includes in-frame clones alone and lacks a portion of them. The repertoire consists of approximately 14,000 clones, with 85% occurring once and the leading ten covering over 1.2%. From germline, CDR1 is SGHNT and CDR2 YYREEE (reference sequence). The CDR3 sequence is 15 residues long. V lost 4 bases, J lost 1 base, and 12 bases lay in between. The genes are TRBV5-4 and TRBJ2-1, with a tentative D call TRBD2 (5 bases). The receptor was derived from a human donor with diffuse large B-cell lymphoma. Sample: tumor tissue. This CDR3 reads CASSLGGDSYNEQFF. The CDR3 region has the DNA TGTGCCAGCAGCCTCGGAGGAGATTCCTACAATGAGCAGTTCTTC.